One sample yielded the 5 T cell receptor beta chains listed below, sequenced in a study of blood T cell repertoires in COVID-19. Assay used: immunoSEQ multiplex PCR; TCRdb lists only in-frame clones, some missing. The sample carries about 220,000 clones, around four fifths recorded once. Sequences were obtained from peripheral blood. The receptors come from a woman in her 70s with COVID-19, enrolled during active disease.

CDR3 DNA: TGTGCCAGCAGCTTAGCCTCCGGGACTAGCGGGAGTAATACGCAGTATTTT. As protein: CASSLASGTSGSNTQYF. The chain carries TRBV7-2 and TRBJ2-3; TRBD2 matches at 14 bases. The germline V gene has CDR1 SGHTA and CDR2 FQGNSA. V lost 0 bases, J lost 7 bases, and 6 bases stayed unmatched. CDR3 size: 17 residues.

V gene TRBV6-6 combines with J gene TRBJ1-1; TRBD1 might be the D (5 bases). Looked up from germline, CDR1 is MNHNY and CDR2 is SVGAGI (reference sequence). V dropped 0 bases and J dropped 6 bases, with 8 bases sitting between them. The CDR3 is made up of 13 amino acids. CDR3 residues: CASSYSKTAEAFF. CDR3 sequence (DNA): TGTGCCAGCAGTTACTCGAAGACAGCTGAAGCTTTCTTT.

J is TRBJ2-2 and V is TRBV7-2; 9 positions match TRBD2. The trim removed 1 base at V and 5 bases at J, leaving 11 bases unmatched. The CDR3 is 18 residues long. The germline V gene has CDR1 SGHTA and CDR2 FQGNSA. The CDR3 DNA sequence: TGTGCCAGCAGCTTAGTGTCTATTGCGGGAGGGAGGACCGGGGAGCTGTTTTTT. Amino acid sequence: CASSLVSIAGGRTGELFF.

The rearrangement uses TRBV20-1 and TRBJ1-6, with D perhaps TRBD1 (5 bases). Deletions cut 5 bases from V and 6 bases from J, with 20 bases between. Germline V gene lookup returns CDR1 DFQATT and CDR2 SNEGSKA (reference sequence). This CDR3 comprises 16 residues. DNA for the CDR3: TGCAGTGCTGGTGACACAGGTCCCGCTCCTAATTCACCCCTCCACTTT. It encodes CSAGDTGPAPNSPLHF.

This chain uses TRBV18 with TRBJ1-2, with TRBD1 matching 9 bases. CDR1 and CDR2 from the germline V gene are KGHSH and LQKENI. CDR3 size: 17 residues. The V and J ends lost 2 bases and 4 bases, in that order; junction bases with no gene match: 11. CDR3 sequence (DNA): TGTGCCAGCTCACCATTCACCGGGACAGGGAAGTCCTATGGCTACACCTTC. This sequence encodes CASSPFTGTGKSYGYTF.